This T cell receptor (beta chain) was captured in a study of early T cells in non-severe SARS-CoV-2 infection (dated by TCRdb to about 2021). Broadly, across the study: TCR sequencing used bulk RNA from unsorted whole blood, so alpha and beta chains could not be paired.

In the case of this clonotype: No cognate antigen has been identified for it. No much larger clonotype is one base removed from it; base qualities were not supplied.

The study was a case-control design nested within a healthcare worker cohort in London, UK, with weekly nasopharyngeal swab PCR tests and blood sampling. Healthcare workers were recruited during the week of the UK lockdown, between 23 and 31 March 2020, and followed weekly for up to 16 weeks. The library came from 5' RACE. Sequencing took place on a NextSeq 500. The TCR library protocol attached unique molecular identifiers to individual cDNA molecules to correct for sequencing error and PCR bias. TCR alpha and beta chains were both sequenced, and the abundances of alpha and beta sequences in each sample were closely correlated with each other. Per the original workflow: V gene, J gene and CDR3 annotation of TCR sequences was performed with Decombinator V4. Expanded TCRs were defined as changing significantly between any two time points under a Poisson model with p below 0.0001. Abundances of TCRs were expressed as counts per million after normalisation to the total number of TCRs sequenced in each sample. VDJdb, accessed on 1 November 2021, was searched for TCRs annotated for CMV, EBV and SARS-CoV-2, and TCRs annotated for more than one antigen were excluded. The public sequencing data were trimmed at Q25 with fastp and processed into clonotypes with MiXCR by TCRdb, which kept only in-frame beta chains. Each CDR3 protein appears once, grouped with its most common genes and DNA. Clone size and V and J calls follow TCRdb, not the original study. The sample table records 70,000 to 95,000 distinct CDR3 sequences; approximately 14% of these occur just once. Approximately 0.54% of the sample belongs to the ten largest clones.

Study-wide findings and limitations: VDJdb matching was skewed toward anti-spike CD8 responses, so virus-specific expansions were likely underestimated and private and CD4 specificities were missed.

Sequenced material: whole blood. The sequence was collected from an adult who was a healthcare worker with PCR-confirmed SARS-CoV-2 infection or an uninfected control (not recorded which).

The CDR3 sequence is CASSVDSTQYF. The DNA is TGTGCCAGCAGCGTAGATAGCACGCAGTATTTT. The V and J genes are TRBV9 and TRBJ2-3, with the D gene too uncertain to name. Spanning cysteine to phenylalanine, the CDR3 consists of 11 amino acids. Only the CDR3 portion is preserved as DNA: 33 bases, with reading frame beginning at the first base. Reading the germline V gene gives CDR1 SGDLS and CDR2 YYNGEE. The trim is 0 bases for V and 9 bases for J, with a gap of 5 bases between the germline ends.